A selection of T cell receptor beta chains follows, all from one sample in a study of shared clonotypes between healthy human individuals. Libraries were prepared by immunoSEQ multiplex PCR; TCRdb keeps only in-frame clonotypes and omits some of them. The sample shows about 2.3 million clones, around 90% of them seen only once. Sequencing input: naive CD4+ T cells from PBMCs. The receptors stem from a man aged 18-30 years in good health. Some clones in this sample may be carry-over from other donors' samples. The CDR3 runs from the conserved cysteine through the conserved F or W. D genes are given only for firm matches. Clone size is stated in some rows and not others, as once, few, many or a class when expanded.

TRBJ1-1,-,-,TRBV6-5,TGTGCCAGCAGTTATAATGTCCCTGGCACTGAAGCTTTCTTT,CASSYNVPGTEAFF
TRBJ2-4,-,TRBD2,TRBV10-3,TGTGCCATCAGTCGACTAGCGGGTGGGGGGGAAAACATTCAGTACTTC,CAISRLAGGGENIQYF
TRBJ2-2,-,TRBD2,TRBV5-1,TGCGCCAGCGCTCCCCCGATAGCGGGAGACACCGGGGAGCTGTTTTTT,CASAPPIAGDTGELFF
TRBJ2-2,-,-,TRBV28,TGTGCCAGCAGCCTTACCGGGGAGCTGTTTTTT,CASSLTGELFF
TRBJ2-7,-,TRBD2,TRBV28,TGTGCCAGTCAACTCGCGGGGGATCTCTCCTACGAGCAGTACTTC,CASQLAGDLSYEQYF
TRBJ1-5,-,-,TRBV28,TGTGCCAGCAGCCCAGACACGGCCCCTAATCAGCCCCAGCATTTT,CASSPDTAPNQPQHF
TRBJ2-2,-,-,TRBV6-5,TGTGCCAGCAGTTACTCATCGCCTCCCCCCGGGGAGCTGTTTTTT,CASSYSSPPPGELFF
TRBJ2-7,-,TRBD2,TRBV6-5,TGTGCCAGCAGGGCACTTAGCGGGAGTCTTCCCGAGCAGTACTTC,CASRALSGSLPEQYF
TRBJ2-7,-,-,TRBV5-6,TGTGCCAGCAGCTTGGTGGACAGATCCTACGAGCAGTACTTC,CASSLVDRSYEQYF
TRBJ2-2,-,-,TRBV10-3,TGTGCCATCAGTGAGTCTGTGGGGCCAGGGGCCGGGGAGCTGTTTTTT,CAISESVGPGAGELFF
TRBJ2-7,-,TRBD1,TRBV19,TGTGCCAGTAGCAGACAGGGGTCCATCTACGAGCAGTACTTC,CASSRQGSIYEQYF
TRBJ1-1,-,-,TRBV28,TGTGCCAGCAGTTTATACCCGTCAAAATTCGCGGGAGCTTTCTTT,CASSLYPSKFAGAFF
TRBJ2-2,-,-,TRBV7-9,TGTGCCAGCAGCCGCGGGGAATGGTTGACCGGGGAGCTGTTTTTT,CASSRGEWLTGELFF
TRBJ1-1,-,-,TRBV9,TGTGCCAGCAGCGTAGGGGGGACCACTGAAGCTTTCTTT,CASSVGGTTEAFF
TRBJ2-6,-,-,TRBV29-1,TGCAGCGTTGAAACAGCTGGGGCCAACGTCCTGACTTTC,CSVETAGANVLTF
TRBJ2-7,-,TRBD1,TRBV7-2,TGTGCCAGCAGCCCCGACAGGGGGTCCTACGAGCAGTACTTC,CASSPDRGSYEQYF
TRBJ2-2,-,-,TRBV5-1,TGCGCCAGCGCGATGGATACCGGGGAGCTGTTTTTT,CASAMDTGELFF
TRBJ1-1,-,-,TRBV2,TGTGCCAGAAACCAGGGGAAAATCACCCCGCCGAACACTGAAGCTTTCTTT,CARNQGKITPPNTEAFF
TRBJ2-3,-,TRBD1,TRBV29-1,TGCAGCGTTGACGGGACAGGGGATAGCACAGATACGCAGTATTTT,CSVDGTGDSTDTQYF
TRBJ1-4,-,TRBD1,TRBV15,TGTGCCACCAGCCGCGGACAGGGCCCAAATGAAAAACTGTTTTTT,CATSRGQGPNEKLFF
TRBJ2-3,-,TRBD2,TRBV9,TGTGCCAGCAGCGTAACACTAGCGGGAGGGGGCACAGATACGCAGTATTTT,CASSVTLAGGGTDTQYF
TRBJ2-5,-,-,TRBV11-2,TGTGCCAGCAGCTTAATTGCCACCATCCAAGAGACCCAGTACTTC,CASSLIATIQETQYF
TRBJ1-4,-,-,TRBV28,TGTGCCAGCAGTGGGGACGGGAGCCGTGAAAAACTGTTTTTT,CASSGDGSREKLFF
TRBJ2-4,-,TRBD1,TRBV4-1,TGCGCCAGCAGCCCCGGACAGGGGGACGCCAAAAACATTCAGTACTTC,CASSPGQGDAKNIQYF
TRBJ1-1,few,-,TRBV28,TGTGCCAGCAGCCCCAGGAGCGGGGGCTCTAATGAAGCTTTCTTT,CASSPRSGGSNEAFF
TRBJ1-5,-,-,TRBV28,TGTGCCAGCAGTTTGGTCGGGCAGCCCCAGCATTTT,CASSLVGQPQHF
TRBJ1-2,-,-,TRBV14,TGTGCCAGCAGCTCAAGAAGGCCTTCCCCTAATTATGGCTACACCTTC,CASSSRRPSPNYGYTF
TRBJ1-2,-,TRBD1,TRBV14,TGTGCCAGCAGCCAGAGGGACAGCCCTTACTATGGCTACACCTTC,CASSQRDSPYYGYTF
TRBJ2-7,-,TRBD1,TRBV18,TGTGCCAGCTTTTCCAACAGGGGGAACGAGCAGTACTTC,CASFSNRGNEQYF
TRBJ1-1,-,-,TRBV28,TGTGCCAGCAGCCTCAACATTAGGGGGGCGGCTGAAGCTTTCTTT,CASSLNIRGAAEAFF
TRBJ2-7,-,-,TRBV7-3,TGTGCCAGCAGCTTAAATCCGCGAGGCGAGCAGTACTTC,CASSLNPRGEQYF
TRBJ1-2,-,-,TRBV30,TGTGCCTGGTCTACTACGGACGGTTTCTTTGGCTACACCTTC,CAWSTTDGFFGYTF
TRBJ1-1,-,-,TRBV5-1,TGCGCCAGCAGCCCGGATTGGGCTGGGACTGAAGCTTTCTTT,CASSPDWAGTEAFF
TRBJ2-7,-,-,TRBV27,TGTGCCAGCAGTCTCCCAGGGGCAGCGAACTACGAGCAGTACTTC,CASSLPGAANYEQYF
TRBJ2-2,-,TRBD2,TRBV6-6,TGTGCCAGCAGTTTCGGCGGGAGGGCCACCGGGGAGCTGTTTTTT,CASSFGGRATGELFF
TRBJ1-2,-,TRBD1,TRBV5-6,TGTGCCAGCAGCCCCGACAGGGCAGATGGCTACACCTTC,CASSPDRADGYTF
TRBJ1-5,-,-,TRBV5-4,TGTGCCAGCAGCTCCGGGATTAGCAATCAGCCCCAGCATTTT,CASSSGISNQPQHF
TRBJ2-5,-,-,TRBV9,TGTGCCAGCAGTAGACAGAAACAAGAGACCCAGTACTTC,CASSRQKQETQYF